In its sample, the clone carrying this T cell receptor beta chain was seen many times. What it binds is not known. RNA transcripts yielded amplified TCR beta CDR3 regions. The HTBI set primed first-round TCR CDR3 RT-PCR. Using its own MiXCR run on the multiplex PCR reads, TCRdb lists one record per CDR3 protein. The sample has around 240,000 distinct CDR3 sequences; about a sixth are singletons. These data originate in a study of T cells in Graves' hyperthyroidism and ophthalmopathy. General study results and limits: In the blood, most expanded thyroid clonotypes above 0.001 appeared as well. From stable hyperthyroidism, ophthalmopathy was set apart by a 13 V-J model.

Trimming left V 4 bases short and J 2 bases short, with 18 bases between. Germline values: CDR1 MDHEN, CDR2 SYDVKM. This CDR3 has 17 amino acids. Clinical symptoms, serum thyroxine, TRAb, thyroid ultrasound and orbital computed tomography established diagnosis. The origin of this receptor is a woman aged 18-29 years with Graves' ophthalmopathy. The rearrangement links TRBV28 to TRBJ1-5, with D possibly being TRBD1 (6 bases). What was sequenced was blood. This CDR3 is CASSSSQGPAGNQPQHF. In DNA form, the CDR3 reads TGTGCCAGCAGTTCAAGCCAGGGGCCCGCCGGCAATCAGCCCCAGCATTTT.